The clone carrying this T cell receptor (beta chain) turned up a few times. Its antigen remains unknown. Of the isolated RNA, all was reverse transcribed, and so the sequenced material was expressed TCRB transcripts. Here immunoSEQ multiplex PCR was the method, and the copy in TCRdb shows in-frame clones only, minus some. Altogether around 190,000 clones are present, less than 15% being singletons, with the ten largest covering about 0.59%. The sample is drawn from a study of beta chain features in type 1 diabetes. This CDR3 is built from 14 residues. V dropped 7 bases and J dropped 9; count of bases not matched to a gene: 9. CDR1 is SNHLY, CDR2 FYNNEI, per germline. Notes on the study in general: Moderately but significantly shorter TCRB CDR3s were found in Type 1 diabetes patients in all four CD4+ subsets. High-TCR-expressing cells could be over-represented by cDNA sequencing.

The chain couples TRBV2 to TRBJ2-4; 10 bases line up with TRBD2. The source of this sequence is a woman aged 18-29 years in good health. Sequencing was carried out using central memory CD4+ T cells from blood. CDR3 nucleotides: TGTGCCAGCATGCGGACTAGCGGACTAAGCATTCAGTACTTC. Protein sequence: CASMRTSGLSIQYF.